A single sample gave rise to the 7 T cell receptor beta chains below, sequenced in a study of HIV-infected patients and healthy controls. No cell fractionation was done, so the repertoire covers all unsorted peripheral blood T cells. cDNA was made from about 500 ng RNA using alpha and beta constant primers. Alpha and beta chain libraries were made separately by chain-specific third strand synthesis with multiplexing indices. TCRdb passed the 5' RACE reads through MiXCR, listing each CDR3 protein once. The top ten clones hold over 20% of a sample with under 8,500 distinct CDR3 sequences, about 10% of them seen once. Material: blood, obtained before antiretroviral therapy. The source of these receptors is an adult with HIV infection.

This clonotype is termed medium-sized. This rearrangement joins TRBV29-1 to TRBJ1-1; D call uncertain. The CDR3 covers 14 residues. The germline CDR1 and CDR2 sequences are SQVTM and ANQGSEA. Trimming pared 7 bases from V and 1 base from J, leaving 16 bases between. This CDR3 is CSAEGGRSNTEAFF. The CDR3 bases are TGCAGCGCGGAGGGAGGCAGATCGAACACTGAAGCTTTCTTT.

In its sample, this clonotype is medium-sized. This chain links TRBV28 with TRBJ1-4, with TRBD1 matching over 8 bases. The trim removed 4 bases at V and 14 bases at J, leaving 9 bases unmatched. There are 13 residues in the CDR3. Germline CDR1 and CDR2: MDHEN and SYDVKM. The CDR3 loop reads CASSSTRTGRLFF. The CDR3 coding sequence is TGTGCCAGCAGTTCGACACGGACAGGGAGGCTGTTTTTT.

This clonotype is classed as medium-sized (0.01 to 0.1%). This chain connects TRBV6-5 to TRBJ1-2, with D possibly being TRBD1 (6 bases). CDR1 is MNHEY and CDR2 is SVGAGI in the germline V gene. This CDR3 is 12 amino acids long. Trimming took 6 bases from V and 8 from J, leaving 13 bases between them. The CDR3 loop is CASSQGFKGYTF. As DNA, the CDR3 is TGTGCCAGCAGCCAGGGGTTTAAGGGCTACACCTTC.

The genes are TRBV14 and TRBJ2-7; no definite D call. The CDR3 covers 15 residues. From germline, CDR1 is SGHDN and CDR2 FVKESK. The V and J ends lost 4 bases and 5 bases respectively, with 18 bases between them. Here the CDR3 reads CASSPTMGRSHEQYF. The CDR3 DNA is TGTGCCAGCAGCCCAACTATGGGAAGGTCCCACGAGCAGTACTTC.

This clonotype is medium-sized by share. The genes are TRBV7-6 and TRBJ2-2; possibly TRBD1 or TRBD2 for D (5 bases each). Germline V gene data show CDR1 as SGHVS and CDR2 as FNYEAQ. This CDR3 has 15 residues. The germline V and J ends were trimmed by 5 bases and 4 bases, with 14 bases remaining between them. CDR3 in DNA: TGTGCCAGCAGCCCCTTAGAGGGGCGCACCGGGGAGCTGTTTTTT. Translation gives CASSPLEGRTGELFF.

This clonotype has ten or more counts. The CDR3 region has the DNA TGTGCCACCAGCAAGCTAAGAAATGAGCAGTTCTTC. Residues: CATSKLRNEQFF. The V gene is TRBV15, the J gene TRBJ2-1; D is undetermined. CDR1 is LNHNV and CDR2 is YYDKDF in the germline V gene (reference sequence). Trimming took off 4 bases at V and 7 bases at J, with 8 bases between the two ends. This CDR3 has 12 amino acids.

By sample share, this clonotype is medium-sized. The chain combines TRBV28 with TRBJ2-1; D not resolved. The CDR3 consists of 14 residues. Trimming left V 7 bases short and J 1 base short, with 11 bases between. Germline V gene data show CDR1 as MDHEN and CDR2 as SYDVKM. The CDR3 coding sequence is TGTGCCAGCATCGATTCTAGTTCCTACAATGAGCAGTTCTTC. Translated: CASIDSSSYNEQFF.